This entry is about one T cell receptor (beta chain). This entry belongs to a study of blood T cell repertoires in COVID-19. Study summary: COVID-19 samples collected from the United States, Italy and Spain covered acute and convalescent phases. In each case, the material was cDNA or gDNA derived from T cells, B-cell-depleted T cells, or PBMCs.

Trimming stripped 0 bases from V and 0 bases from J, with 16 bases between. CDR1 is SGHRS and CDR2 is YFSETQ in the germline V gene. The length of the CDR3 is 19 residues. Source study methods: Researchers report that nucleated cell counts were estimated from reference gene primer amplification. TCRdb's table, derived via immunoSEQ multiplex PCR, lists solely in-frame clones and lacks some. D and trimming were read from the DNA, whereas the V and J calls and clone size are those reported in that table. The repertoire holds about 64,000 clones, with roughly 90% as singletons. The sequenced material came from peripheral blood. This chain joins TRBV5-1 and TRBJ1-6; possible D gene TRBD1, 5 bases. This clonotype was obtained from a man aged 70 or older with acute or convalescent COVID-19. CDR3 amino acids: CASSLAGGTGSSYNSPLHF. The CDR3 DNA sequence: TGCGCCAGCAGCTTGGCCGGGGGGACGGGGAGCTCCTATAATTCACCCCTCCACTTT.